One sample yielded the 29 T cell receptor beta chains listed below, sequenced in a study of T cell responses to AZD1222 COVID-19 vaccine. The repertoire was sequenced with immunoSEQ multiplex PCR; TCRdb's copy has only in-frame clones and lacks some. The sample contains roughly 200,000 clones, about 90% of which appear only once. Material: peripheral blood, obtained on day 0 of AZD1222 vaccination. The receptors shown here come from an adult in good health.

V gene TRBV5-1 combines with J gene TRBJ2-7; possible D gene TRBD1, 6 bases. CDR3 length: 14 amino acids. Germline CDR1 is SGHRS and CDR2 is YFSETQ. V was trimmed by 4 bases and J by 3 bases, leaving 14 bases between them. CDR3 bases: TGCGCCAGCAGCCCCCGAACAGGGAACTACGAGCAGTACTTC. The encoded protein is CASSPRTGNYEQYF.

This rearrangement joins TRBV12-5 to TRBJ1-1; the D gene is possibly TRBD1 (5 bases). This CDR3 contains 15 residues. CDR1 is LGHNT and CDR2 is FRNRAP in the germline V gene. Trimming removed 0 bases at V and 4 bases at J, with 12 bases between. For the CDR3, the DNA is TGTGCTAGTGGTTTGGTGGTAGGGGTAGGCACTGAAGCTTTCTTT. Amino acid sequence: CASGLVVGVGTEAFF.

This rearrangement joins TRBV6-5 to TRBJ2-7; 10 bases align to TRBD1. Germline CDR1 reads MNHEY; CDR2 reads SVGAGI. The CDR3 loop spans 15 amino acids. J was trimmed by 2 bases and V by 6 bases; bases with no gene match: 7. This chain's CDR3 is CASSPWDRGTYEQYF. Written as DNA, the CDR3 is TGTGCCAGCAGCCCCTGGGACAGGGGCACCTACGAGCAGTACTTC.

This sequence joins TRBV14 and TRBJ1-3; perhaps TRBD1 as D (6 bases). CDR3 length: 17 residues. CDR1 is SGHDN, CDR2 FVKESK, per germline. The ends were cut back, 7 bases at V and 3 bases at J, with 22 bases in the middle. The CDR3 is CASTSDRTARHGNTIYF. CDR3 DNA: TGTGCCAGCACCTCAGACAGGACGGCAAGACATGGAAACACCATATATTTT. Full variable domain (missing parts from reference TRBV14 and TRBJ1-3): EAGVTQFPSHSVIEKGQTVTLRCDPISGHDNLYWYRRVMGKEIKFLLHFVKESKQDESGMPNNRFLAERTGGTYSTLKVQPAELEDSGVYFCASTSDRTARHGNTIYFGEGSWLTVV.

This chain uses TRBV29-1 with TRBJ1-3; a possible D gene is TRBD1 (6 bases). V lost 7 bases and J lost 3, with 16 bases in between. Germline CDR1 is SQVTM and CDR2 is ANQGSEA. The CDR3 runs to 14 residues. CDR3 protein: CSAVLQGNGNTIYF. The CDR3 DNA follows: TGCAGCGCTGTCCTGCAGGGGAATGGAAACACCATATATTTT.

CDR3 sequence: CASSDRGGETQYF. DNA for the CDR3: TGTGCCAGCAGCGACAGGGGTGGGGAGACCCAGTACTTC. The chain employs TRBV11-2 and TRBJ2-5; 8 nucleotides agree with TRBD1. This CDR3 has 13 residues. The germline CDR1 and CDR2 sequences are SGHAT and FQNNGV. The ends lost 5 bases at V and 5 bases at J; junction bases unmatched: 4.

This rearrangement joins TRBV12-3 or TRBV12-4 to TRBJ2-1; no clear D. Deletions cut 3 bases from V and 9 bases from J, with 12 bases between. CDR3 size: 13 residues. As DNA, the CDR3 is TGTGCCAGCAGTTTGGTTCGGGTCCGTGAGCAGTTCTTC. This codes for CASSLVRVREQFF.

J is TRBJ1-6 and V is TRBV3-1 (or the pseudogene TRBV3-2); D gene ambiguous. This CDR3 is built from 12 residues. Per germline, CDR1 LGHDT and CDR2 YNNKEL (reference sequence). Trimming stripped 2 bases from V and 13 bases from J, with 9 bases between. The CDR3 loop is CASSQPPFPLHF. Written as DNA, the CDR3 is TGTGCCAGCAGCCAACCCCCGTTCCCCCTCCACTTT.

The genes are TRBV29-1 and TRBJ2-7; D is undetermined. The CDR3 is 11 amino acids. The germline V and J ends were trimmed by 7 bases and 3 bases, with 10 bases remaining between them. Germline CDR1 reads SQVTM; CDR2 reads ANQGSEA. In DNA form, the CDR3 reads TGCAGCGCCGTTGACGGCTACGAGCAGTACTTC. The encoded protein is CSAVDGYEQYF.

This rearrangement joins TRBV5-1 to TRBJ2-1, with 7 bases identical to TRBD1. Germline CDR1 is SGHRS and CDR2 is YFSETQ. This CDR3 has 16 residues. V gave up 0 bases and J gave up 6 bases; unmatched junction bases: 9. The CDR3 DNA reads TGCGCCAGCAGCTTGGGTCCAGGACAGGCCTCCAATGAGCAGTTCTTC. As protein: CASSLGPGQASNEQFF.

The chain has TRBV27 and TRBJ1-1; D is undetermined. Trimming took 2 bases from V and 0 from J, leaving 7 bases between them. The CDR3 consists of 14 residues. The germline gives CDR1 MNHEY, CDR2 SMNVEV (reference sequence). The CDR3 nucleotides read TGTGCCAGCAGTTTAACGATTATGAACACTGAAGCTTTCTTT. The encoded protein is CASSLTIMNTEAFF.

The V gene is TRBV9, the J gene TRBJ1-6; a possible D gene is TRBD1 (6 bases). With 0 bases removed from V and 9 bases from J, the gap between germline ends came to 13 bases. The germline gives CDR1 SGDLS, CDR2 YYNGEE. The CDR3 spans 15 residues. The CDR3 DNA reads TGTGCCAGCAGCGTAGACGACAGGTCAGGTTCACCCCTCCACTTT. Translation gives CASSVDDRSGSPLHF. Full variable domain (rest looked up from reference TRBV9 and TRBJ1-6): DSGVTQTPKHLITATGQRVTLRCSPRSGDLSVYWYQQSLDQGLQFLIQYYNGEERAKGNILERFSAQQFPDLHSELNLSSLELGDSALYFCASSVDDRSGSPLHFGNGTRLTVT.

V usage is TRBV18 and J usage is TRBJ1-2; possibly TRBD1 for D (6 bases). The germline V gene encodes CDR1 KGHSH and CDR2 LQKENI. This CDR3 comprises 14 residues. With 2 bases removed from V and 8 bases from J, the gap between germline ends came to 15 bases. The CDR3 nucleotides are TGTGCCAGCTCACCAGGAGGGGGGCCTGGCGGCTACACCTTC. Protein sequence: CASSPGGGPGGYTF.

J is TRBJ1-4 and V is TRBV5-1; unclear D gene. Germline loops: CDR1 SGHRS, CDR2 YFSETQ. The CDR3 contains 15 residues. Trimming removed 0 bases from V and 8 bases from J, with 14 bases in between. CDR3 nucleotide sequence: TGCGCCAGCAGCTTGGAGGTCGGACTGAACGAAAAACTGTTTTTT. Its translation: CASSLEVGLNEKLFF. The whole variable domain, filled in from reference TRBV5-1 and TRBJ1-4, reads KAGVTQTPRYLIKTRGQQVTLSCSPISGHRSVSWYQQTPGQGLQFLFEYFSETQRNKGNFPGRFSGRQFSNSRSEMNVSTLELGDSALYLCASSLEVGLNEKLFFGSGTQLSVL.

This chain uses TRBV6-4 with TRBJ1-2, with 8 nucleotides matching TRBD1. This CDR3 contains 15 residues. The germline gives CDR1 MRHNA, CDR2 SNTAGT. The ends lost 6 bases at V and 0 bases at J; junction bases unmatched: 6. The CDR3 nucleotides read TGTGCCAGCAGGGAACAGGGGGTAGCTAACTATGGCTACACCTTC. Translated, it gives CASREQGVANYGYTF.

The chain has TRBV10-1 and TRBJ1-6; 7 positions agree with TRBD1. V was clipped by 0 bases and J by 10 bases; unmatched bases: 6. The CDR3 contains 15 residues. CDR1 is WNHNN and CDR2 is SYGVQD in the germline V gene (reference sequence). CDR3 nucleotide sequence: TGCGCCAGCAGTGAGTCTGTCAGGGGGGGCTCACCCCTCCACTTT. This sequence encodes CASSESVRGGSPLHF.

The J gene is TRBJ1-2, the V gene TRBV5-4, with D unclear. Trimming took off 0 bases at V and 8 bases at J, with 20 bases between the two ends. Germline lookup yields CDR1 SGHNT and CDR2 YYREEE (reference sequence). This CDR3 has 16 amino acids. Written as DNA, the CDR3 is TGTGCCAGCAGCTTGGGGTCACAAGTACCCTTGTGGGGCTACACCTTC. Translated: CASSLGSQVPLWGYTF.

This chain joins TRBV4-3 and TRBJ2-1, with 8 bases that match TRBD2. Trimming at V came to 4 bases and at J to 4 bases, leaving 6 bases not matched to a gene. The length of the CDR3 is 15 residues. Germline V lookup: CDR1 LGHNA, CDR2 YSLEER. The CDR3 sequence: CASSPSGGAYNEQFF. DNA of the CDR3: TGCGCCAGCAGCCCTTCCGGGGGGGCTTACAATGAGCAGTTCTTC.

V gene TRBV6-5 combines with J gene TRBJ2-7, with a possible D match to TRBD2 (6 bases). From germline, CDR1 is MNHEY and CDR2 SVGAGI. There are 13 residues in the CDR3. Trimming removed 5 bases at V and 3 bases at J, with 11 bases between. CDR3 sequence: CASSKEGFYEQYF. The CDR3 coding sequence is TGTGCCAGCAGTAAGGAGGGGTTCTACGAGCAGTACTTC.

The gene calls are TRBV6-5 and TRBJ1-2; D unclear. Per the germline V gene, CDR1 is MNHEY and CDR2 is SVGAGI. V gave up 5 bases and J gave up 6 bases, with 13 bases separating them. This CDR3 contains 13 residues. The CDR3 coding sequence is TGTGCCAGCAGTCCCACTAGGGCGGATGGCTACACCTTC. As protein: CASSPTRADGYTF.

The CDR3 loop is CASSQDTWSGGARAGELFF. CDR3 coding DNA: TGTGCCAGCAGCCAAGATACATGGAGCGGGGGGGCCCGGGCCGGGGAGCTGTTTTTT. This rearrangement joins TRBV3-1 (or the pseudogene TRBV3-2) to TRBJ2-2, with 10 bases aligning to TRBD2. The CDR3 length is 19 residues. Germline CDR1 and CDR2: LGHDT and YNNKEL (reference sequence). V was pared by 0 bases and J by 6 bases, with 13 bases of the junction left unmatched.

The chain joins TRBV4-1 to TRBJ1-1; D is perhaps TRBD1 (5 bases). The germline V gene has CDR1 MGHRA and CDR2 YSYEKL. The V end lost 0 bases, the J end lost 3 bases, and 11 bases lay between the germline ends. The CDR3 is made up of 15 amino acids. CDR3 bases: TGCGCCAGCAGCCAAGACTGGGGAGGGGACACTGAAGCTTTCTTT. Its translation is CASSQDWGGDTEAFF.

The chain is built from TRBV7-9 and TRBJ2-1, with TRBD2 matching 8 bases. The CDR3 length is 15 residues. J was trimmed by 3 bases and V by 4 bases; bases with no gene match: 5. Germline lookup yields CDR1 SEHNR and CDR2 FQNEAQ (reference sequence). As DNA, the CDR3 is TGTGCCAGCAGCTCGACTAGCGATTTCTACAATGAGCAGTTCTTC. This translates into CASSSTSDFYNEQFF. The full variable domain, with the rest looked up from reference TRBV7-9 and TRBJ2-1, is DTGVSQNPRHKITKRGQNVTFRCDPISEHNRLYWYRQTLGQGPEFLTYFQNEAQLEKSRLLSDRFSAERPKGSFSTLEIQRTEQGDSAMYLCASSSTSDFYNEQFFGPGTRLTVL.

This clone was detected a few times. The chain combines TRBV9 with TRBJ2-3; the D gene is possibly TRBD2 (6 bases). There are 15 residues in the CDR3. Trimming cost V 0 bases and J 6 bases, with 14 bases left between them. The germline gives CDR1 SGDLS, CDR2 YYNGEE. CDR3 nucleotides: TGTGCCAGCAGCGTAGCCCAACTAGCTCCCGATACGCAGTATTTT. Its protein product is CASSVAQLAPDTQYF.

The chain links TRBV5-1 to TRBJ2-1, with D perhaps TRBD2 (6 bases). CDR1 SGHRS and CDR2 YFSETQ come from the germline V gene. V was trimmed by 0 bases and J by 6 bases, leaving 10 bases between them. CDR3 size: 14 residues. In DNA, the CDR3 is TGCGCCAGCAGCTTGGTTGGGGGGATCAATGAGCAGTTCTTC. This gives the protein CASSLVGGINEQFF.

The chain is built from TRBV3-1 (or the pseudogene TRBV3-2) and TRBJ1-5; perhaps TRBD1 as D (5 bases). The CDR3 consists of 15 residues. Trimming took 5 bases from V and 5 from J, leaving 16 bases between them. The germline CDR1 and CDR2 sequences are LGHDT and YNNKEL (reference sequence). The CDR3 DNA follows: TGTGCCAGCAGCGCGGGACCAAATCAGGATCAGCCCCAGCATTTT. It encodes CASSAGPNQDQPQHF.

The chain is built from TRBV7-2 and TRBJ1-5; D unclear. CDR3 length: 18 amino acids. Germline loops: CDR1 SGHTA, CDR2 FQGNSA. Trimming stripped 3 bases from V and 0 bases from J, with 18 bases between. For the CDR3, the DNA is TGTGCCAGCAGCTTCGCTTTTCCGGGGTGGTCTAGCAATCAGCCCCAGCATTTT. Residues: CASSFAFPGWSSNQPQHF.

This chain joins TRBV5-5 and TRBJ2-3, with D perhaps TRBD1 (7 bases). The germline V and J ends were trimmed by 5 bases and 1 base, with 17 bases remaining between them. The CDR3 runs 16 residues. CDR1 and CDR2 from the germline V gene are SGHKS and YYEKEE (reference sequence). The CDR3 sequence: CASRRGQTGGTDTQYF. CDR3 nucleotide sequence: TGTGCCAGCAGGCGGGGACAGACCGGGGGCACAGATACGCAGTATTTT. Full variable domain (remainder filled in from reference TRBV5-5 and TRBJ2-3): DAGVTQSPTHLIKTRGQQVTLRCSPISGHKSVSWYQQVLGQGPQFIFQYYEKEERGRGNFPDRFSARQFPNYSSELNVNALLLGDSALYLCASRRGQTGGTDTQYFGPGTRLTVL.

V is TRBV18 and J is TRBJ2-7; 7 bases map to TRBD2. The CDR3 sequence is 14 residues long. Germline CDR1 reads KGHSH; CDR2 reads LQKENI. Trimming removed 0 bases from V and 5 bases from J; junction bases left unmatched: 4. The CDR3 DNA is TGTGCCAGCTCACCACCGGGGGGGGAGGACGAGCAGTACTTC. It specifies CASSPPGGEDEQYF. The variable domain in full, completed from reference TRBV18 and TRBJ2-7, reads NAGVMQNPRHLVRRRGQEARLRCSPMKGHSHVYWYRQLPEEGLKFMVYLQKENIIDESGMPKERFSAEFPKEGPSILRIQQVVRGDSAAYFCASSPPGGEDEQYFGPGTRLTVT.